This TCR beta chain was observed in a study of early T cells in non-severe SARS-CoV-2 infection. Study information: Chains from this unsorted whole-blood bulk RNA could not be paired.

Attached unique molecular identifiers marked individual cDNA molecules. TCRdb redid the calling of the 5' RACE reads with MiXCR, one entry per CDR3 protein. The sample consists of 30,000 to 40,000 distinct CDR3 sequences, roughly 5.9% of them appearing once. Trimming took 7 bases from V and 4 from J, leaving 10 bases between them. Germline V lookup: CDR1 DFQATT, CDR2 SNEGSKA (reference sequence). CDR3 length equals 11 residues. At least ten counts were recorded for this clonotype. The chain couples TRBV20-1 to TRBJ1-1; no clear D. This clonotype originated in an adult who was a healthcare worker with PCR-confirmed SARS-CoV-2 infection or an uninfected control (not recorded which). Input material: whole blood. CDR3: CSVGLSTEAFF. Written as DNA, the CDR3 is TGCAGTGTCGGCCTATCCACTGAAGCTTTCTTT.